This TCR beta chain was obtained from a study of T-cell reconstitution after alpha-beta-depleted transplantation in children listed by TCRdb under 2016. In the study overall: The study quantitatively tracked T-cell immune reconstitution after TCRalphabeta/CD19-depleted allogeneic hematopoietic cell transplantation in children using TCR repertoire profiling. Findings and caveats that apply to the study as a whole: Hyperexpanded clone frequencies declined over subsequent months; after one year, T-cell counts and TCRbeta diversity were mostly attributed to newly produced T cells. Apparently early alphabetaT-cell count recovery about two months after transplant reportedly relied on only several hundred rapidly expanded clones derived from non-depleted graft cells. In some patients, the high TCRbeta diversity seen at day 60 was put down to recipient T cells and intrathymic progenitors that had survived conditioning.

Library construction relied on PCR. TCRdb records Illumina HiSeq 2500 as the sequencer. TCR libraries were prepared with molecular barcoding, using unique molecular identifiers to normalize TCRbeta repertoire quantification. Using fastp at Q25 and MiXCR, TCRdb reprocessed the public reads and kept productive beta chains. Merged by CDR3 protein, the rows form single entries marked with the most common genes and DNA. In all, the sample holds 80,000 to 100,000 distinct CDR3 sequences, and about 22% of those were seen once. The leading ten clones occupy about a fifth of the sample. The treatment or condition label corresponds to: allogeneic hematopoietic cell transplantation with graft depleted of TCRalphabeta T cells and CD19 B cells. The children who served as transplant recipients had been given grafts of TCRalphabeta/CD19-depleted allogeneic hematopoietic cells. The CDR3 spans 11 residues, from the cysteine through the phenylalanine. Only the CDR3 region is kept as DNA, spanning 33 bases read in frame from base 1. The V and J ends are trimmed by 3 bases and 5 bases, leaving 4 bases between them. The germline V gene encodes CDR1 LGHDT and CDR2 YNNKEL (reference sequence).

Of note for this clonotype: Its recognized antigen is unknown. Within one base of it there is no much larger clone, and no base qualities were kept.

The sequence was obtained from a boy aged 2-15 years with acute lymphoblastic leukemia, due to receive a stem cell transplant. Recombination joined TRBV3-1 with TRBJ2-5; the D segment cannot be called with confidence. The source material was PBMCs, sampled before TCRalphabeta/CD19-depleted stem cell transplant. The nucleotide sequence reads TGTGCCAGCAGCCAGAAGGAGACCCAGTACTTC. This is translated as CASSQKETQYF.